Below, 17 T cell receptor beta chains from the same sample are listed, as sequenced in a study of blood T cell repertoires in COVID-19. Generated by immunoSEQ multiplex PCR, the TCRdb table keeps only in-frame clones and is missing some. The sample records a few hundred thousand clones, approximately 85% being singletons. Sequencing was performed on PBMCs or T cells enriched from blood (not recorded which). Receptors originate from a man aged 30 to 45 who had recovered from COVID-19.

This clone was detected many times. This sequence joins TRBV6-2 or TRBV6-3 and TRBJ2-1, with 9 positions matching TRBD2. J lost 3 bases, V lost 0 bases, and 0 bases had no gene match. Germline V gives CDR1 MNHEY, CDR2 SVGEGT. CDR3 size: 15 residues. CDR3 bases: TGTGCCAGCAGTTACTCAGCGGGGGGCTACAATGAGCAGTTCTTC. This translates into CASSYSAGGYNEQFF.

V usage is TRBV10-3 and J usage is TRBJ1-3; 7 bases are a match to TRBD1. The CDR3 sequence is 17 residues long. The V segment lost 4 bases and the J segment 2 bases; nucleotides outside the gene matches: 11. In germline, CDR1 is ENHRY, CDR2 SYGVKD. The CDR3 coding sequence is TGTGCCATCAGTGGGGGAACAGGGGCTCCACCTGGAAACACCATATATTTT. Amino acids: CAISGGTGAPPGNTIYF.

This chain joins TRBV7-8 and TRBJ2-7; 9 bases map to TRBD1. This CDR3 region has 16 residues. The V gene end was trimmed by 0 bases and the J gene end by 4 bases; junction bases not matched to a gene: 7. The germline V gene encodes CDR1 SGHVS and CDR2 FQNEAQ. The CDR3 DNA follows: TGTGCCAGCAGCTTAGCGCCCGGGACAGGGTTGTACGAGCAGTACTTC. Translated: CASSLAPGTGLYEQYF.

The genes are TRBV7-9 and TRBJ1-1, with 7 positions matching TRBD1. The CDR3 covers 14 residues. The V gene end was trimmed by 8 bases and the J gene end by 1 base; junction bases not matched to a gene: 7. CDR1 SEHNR and CDR2 FQNEAQ come from the germline V gene (reference sequence). For the CDR3, the DNA is TGTGCCAGCTTCCACCGGGACAGGAACACTGAAGCTTTCTTT. Its protein is CASFHRDRNTEAFF.

The chain is built from TRBV6-5 and TRBJ1-2, with a tentative D call TRBD1 (5 bases). Deletions cut 4 bases from V and 5 bases from J, with 8 bases between. CDR3 length: 12 residues. Germline CDR1 MNHEY, CDR2 SVGAGI. The CDR3 region is CASSSEGYGYTF. In DNA, the CDR3 is TGTGCCAGCAGTTCGGAGGGGTATGGCTACACCTTC.

V is TRBV11-2 and J is TRBJ2-7; 11 positions agree with TRBD2. The V segment lost 3 bases and the J segment 3 bases; nucleotides outside the gene matches: 13. CDR3 length equals 18 residues. Germline values: CDR1 SGHAT, CDR2 FQNNGV. The CDR3 DNA is TGTGCCAGCAGCTTTGGCCTAGCGGGGGGTAAGGGGGACTACGAGCAGTACTTC. Translating gives CASSFGLAGGKGDYEQYF.

The chain carries TRBV5-1 and TRBJ1-2; 8 bases align to TRBD1. Trimming removed 3 bases from V and 1 base from J; junction bases left unmatched: 11. This CDR3 is 17 amino acids long. CDR1 is SGHRS, CDR2 YFSETQ, per germline. CDR3 region: CASSWNPGQVDNYGYTF. CDR3 nucleotide sequence: TGCGCCAGCAGCTGGAACCCGGGACAGGTCGATAACTATGGCTACACCTTC.

The genes are TRBV7-2 and TRBJ2-7; 12 bases map to TRBD1. There are 15 residues in the CDR3. Germline-derived CDR1 and CDR2 are SGHTA and FQGNSA. The V gene end was trimmed by 2 bases and the J gene end by 6 bases; junction bases not matched to a gene: 5. The CDR3 loop reads CASSLTRDRGREQYF. The DNA for the CDR3 is TGTGCCAGCAGCTTAACGCGGGACAGGGGGCGCGAGCAGTACTTC.

The CDR3 nucleotides read TGTGCCTGGAGTTTGGGACAGGGAACTCAGCCCCAGCATTTT. As protein: CAWSLGQGTQPQHF. The chain combines TRBV30 with TRBJ1-5, with 9 bases that match TRBD1. Germline V gives CDR1 GTSNPN, CDR2 SVGIG (reference sequence). The CDR3 contains 14 residues. V lost 2 bases and J lost 6; bases outside the gene matches: 5.

The J gene is TRBJ1-2, the V gene TRBV19; 9 bases are shared with TRBD1. With 3 bases clipped from V and 6 bases from J, the junction kept 11 bases outside the gene matches. The CDR3 is 16 amino acids. The germline V gene has CDR1 LNHDA and CDR2 SQIVND (reference sequence). The CDR3 spells CASSMGGQGRWNGYTF. In nucleotides, the CDR3 is TGTGCCAGTAGTATGGGGGGACAGGGACGGTGGAATGGCTACACCTTC.

The chain has TRBV5-1 and TRBJ1-4, with a possible D match to TRBD1 (5 bases). CDR1 is SGHRS and CDR2 is YFSETQ in the germline V gene. The CDR3 runs to 15 residues. Trimming cost V 4 bases and J 6 bases, with 16 bases left between them. The DNA for the CDR3 is TGCGCCAGCAGCCCCGGGGGGAGTGGTGATGAAAAACTGTTTTTT. Translation: CASSPGGSGDEKLFF.

The CDR3 reads CASSLLGTDYGYTF. CDR3 coding DNA: TGTGCCAGCAGCCTACTAGGGACAGATTATGGCTACACCTTC. The chain links TRBV5-4 to TRBJ1-2, with 7 bases aligning to TRBD1. Germline-derived CDR1 and CDR2 are SGHNT and YYREEE (reference sequence). V was pared by 4 bases and J by 5 bases, with 8 bases of the junction left unmatched. The CDR3 runs to 14 residues.

The V and J genes are TRBV18 and TRBJ1-1, with D perhaps matching TRBD1 (5 bases). Germline lookup yields CDR1 KGHSH and CDR2 LQKENI. Trimming took 4 bases from V and 0 from J, leaving 9 bases between them. This CDR3 is 14 amino acids long. For the CDR3, the DNA is TGTGCCAGCTCACTCACAGGAATGAACACTGAAGCTTTCTTT. It translates to CASSLTGMNTEAFF.

This clone was recorded once. The chain has TRBV2 and TRBJ1-2, with a weak D call TRBD1 (5 bases). Between the trimmed V and J ends, which lost 7 bases and 2 bases, there was a span of 14 bases. Germline V gene lookup returns CDR1 SNHLY and CDR2 FYNNEI. The CDR3 has 14 amino acids. The CDR3 sequence is CASNRRGTNYGYTF. CDR3 sequence (DNA): TGTGCCAGCAACCGCCGGGGGACCAACTATGGCTACACCTTC.

This chain uses TRBV3-1 (or the pseudogene TRBV3-2) with TRBJ1-3; the D is unclear. Germline values: CDR1 LGHDT, CDR2 YNNKEL (reference sequence). The CDR3 consists of 14 residues. V lost 4 bases to trimming and J lost 4 bases, with 11 bases between them. The CDR3 is CASSPLGLGNTIYF. In DNA, the CDR3 is TGTGCCAGCAGCCCTCTCGGGTTAGGAAACACCATATATTTT.

The chain couples TRBV10-1 to TRBJ2-3; 8 bases are a match to TRBD1. The CDR3 has 13 residues. J lost 4 bases, V lost 8 bases, and 5 bases had no gene match. Germline CDR1 and CDR2: WNHNN and SYGVQD (reference sequence). As DNA, the CDR3 is TGCGCCAGCGACGGACAGGGTGCAGATACGCAGTATTTT. Translated, it gives CASDGQGADTQYF.

This chain joins TRBV18 and TRBJ1-2; 10 bases align to TRBD1. This CDR3 spans 16 amino acids. Losses at the gene ends were 0 bases for V and 4 bases for J; bases not matched to a gene: 5. Germline CDR1 reads KGHSH; CDR2 reads LQKENI. Written as DNA, the CDR3 is TGTGCCAGCTCACCACCCCAGGGACAGGGGCTCTATGGCTACACCTTC. This translates into CASSPPQGQGLYGYTF.